The 30 T cell receptor beta chains below come from one sample, sequenced in a study of read filtering for tumor transcriptome and immune sequencing. The library was built from about 370 ng RNA with molecular barcoded adaptors for alpha/delta and beta/gamma chains. TCRdb re-called the reads with MiXCR, one entry per CDR3 protein. The sample holds over 45,000 distinct CDR3 sequences, about 20% seen once. Source material: a population of CD138-negative cells sorted from bone marrow. The source is a donor at least 40 years old with multiple myeloma.

This clonotype was seen at least ten times. The J gene is TRBJ2-7, the V gene TRBV27; TRBD2 matches 8 bases. The trim removed 5 bases at V and 0 bases at J, leaving 3 bases unmatched. This CDR3 comprises 14 residues. Germline V gene sequence: CDR1 MNHEY, CDR2 SMNVEV (reference sequence). The CDR3: CASSTSGTSYEQYF. CDR3 DNA: TGTGCCAGCAGTACTAGCGGTACCTCCTACGAGCAGTACTTC.

This clonotype was seen ten or more times. The chain recombines TRBV7-2 with TRBJ1-1; 7 nucleotides agree with TRBD1. V shed 5 bases, J shed 7 bases, and the junction held 10 bases outside the gene matches. The CDR3 spans 14 residues. Germline assignment: CDR1 SGHTA and CDR2 FQGNSA. As DNA, the CDR3 is TGTGCCAGCAGCCAAACCGAATGGACAGGTGAAGCTTTCTTT. It is translated as CASSQTEWTGEAFF.

Worth noting for this clonotype: Compared with germline, one end of the junction differs, possibly owing to a read error. The chain recombines TRBV7-2 with TRBJ2-5, with 9 bases that match TRBD2. CDR1 is SGHTA, CDR2 FQGNSA, per germline. The CDR3 sequence is 13 residues long. The CDR3 nucleotides are TGTGCCAGCAGTTTAGGTAATAGCGGGAGACAGTACTTC. Its translation: CASSLGNSGRQYF.

The sample holds a few counts of this clonotype. This rearrangement joins TRBV2 to TRBJ2-7; TRBD2 aligns across 7 bases. The CDR3 sequence is 12 residues long. Germline CDR1 reads SNHLY; CDR2 reads FYNNEI. V gave up 7 bases and J gave up 3 bases; unmatched junction bases: 3. The CDR3 DNA sequence: TGTGCCAGCACTGGGGGGGGCTACGAGCAGTACTTC. This sequence encodes CASTGGGYEQYF.

Of note for this clonotype: This may stem from a read error, because a much larger clone lies one nucleotide away. The chain joins TRBV6-1 to TRBJ1-4; D not resolved. In germline, CDR1 is MNHNS, CDR2 SASEGT. The CDR3 has 15 amino acids. The V and J ends lost 8 bases and 3 bases respectively, with 16 bases between them. This CDR3 reads CASAYTGLSNEKLFF. As DNA, the CDR3 is TGTGCCAGCGCCTATACCGGGTTGTCTAATGAAAAACTGTTTTTT.

V usage is TRBV12-3 or TRBV12-4 and J usage is TRBJ2-7; TRBD2 agrees at 9 bases. The V gene end was trimmed by 5 bases and the J gene end by 3 bases; junction bases not matched to a gene: 5. The CDR3 spans 14 residues. The CDR3 nucleotides are TGTGCCAGCAGTGCGGGAGGGCCTAACTACGAGCAGTACTTC. Translated: CASSAGGPNYEQYF.

This clonotype was detected a few times. The chain couples TRBV7-2 to TRBJ2-2, with D hard to call. Per germline, CDR1 SGHTA and CDR2 FQGNSA. The CDR3 is made up of 14 amino acids. V was shortened by 5 bases and J by 3 bases, with 10 bases between the two germline ends. CDR3 residues: CASSPLMDTGELFF. The CDR3 DNA is TGTGCCAGCAGCCCCCTCATGGACACCGGGGAGCTGTTTTTT. The variable domain in full, with the rest retrieved from reference TRBV7-2 and TRBJ2-2, is GAGVSQSPSNKVTEKGKDVELRCDPISGHTALYWYRQSLGQGLEFLIYFQGNSAPDKSGLPSDRFSAERTGGSVSTLTIQRTQQEDSAVYLCASSPLMDTGELFFGEGSRLTVL.

This clonotype was recorded many times. This chain joins TRBV28 and TRBJ2-3; TRBD1 matches 7 bases. After removal of 5 bases from V and 0 bases from J, the junction contained 5 bases not matched to a gene. Germline lookup yields CDR1 MDHEN and CDR2 SYDVKM. The CDR3 covers 15 residues. CDR3 amino acids: CASSPGDSSTDTQYF. DNA for the CDR3: TGTGCCAGCAGTCCCGGGGACAGTAGCACAGATACGCAGTATTTT.

This clonotype was counted at least ten times. A read error is possible here, since a much larger clone lies one base away. Given the absence of the conserved phenylalanine or tryptophan at the CDR3 end, a read error is likely. The CDR3: CASSLEFSGTYNEQFL. The CDR3 coding sequence is TGTGCCAGCAGTTTAGAGTTTAGCGGGACTTACAATGAGCAGTTCCTC. V and J are TRBV28 and TRBJ2-1, with TRBD2 matching over 8 bases. V trimming: 2 bases; J trimming: 4 bases; junction bases outside the gene matches: 7. The CDR3 length is 16 residues. Germline values: CDR1 MDHEN, CDR2 SYDVKM.

This clonotype has just a few counts. The chain has TRBV7-2 and TRBJ1-5; tentatively, D is TRBD1 (5 bases). Per germline, CDR1 SGHTA and CDR2 FQGNSA. CDR3 length: 14 residues. Between the trimmed V and J ends, which lost 6 bases and 5 bases, there was a span of 14 bases. This CDR3 reads CASSQNGGYQPQHF. The CDR3 DNA reads as TGTGCCAGCAGTCAAAACGGGGGGTATCAGCCCCAGCATTTT.

This clonotype has at least ten counts. This rearrangement joins TRBV7-2 to TRBJ2-1; the D gene could be TRBD1 or TRBD2 (6 bases each). Trimming stripped 2 bases from V and 9 bases from J, with 17 bases between. Germline CDR1 and CDR2: SGHTA and FQGNSA. The CDR3 loop spans 15 amino acids. Here the CDR3 reads CASSLPPGARVEQFF. DNA of the CDR3: TGTGCCAGCAGCTTACCGCCGGGGGCTCGGGTTGAGCAGTTCTTC.

This clonotype was picked up many times. The rearrangement joins TRBV11-2 to TRBJ2-7; TRBD1 or TRBD2 may be the D gene (5 bases each). V was cut by 7 bases and J by 1 base, with 14 bases left in between. Germline V gene sequence: CDR1 SGHAT, CDR2 FQNNGV. This CDR3 spans 14 amino acids. This CDR3 is CASNPGTSSYEQYF. CDR3 bases: TGTGCCAGCAACCCCGGGACGTCATCCTACGAGCAGTACTTC.

With respect to this clonotype: The likely explanation is a read error, given a far larger clone one base away. The gene calls are TRBV6-2 or TRBV6-3 and TRBJ2-1, with a tentative D call TRBD2 (6 bases). V shed 5 bases and J shed 10 bases, with 9 bases lying between them. Germline V gene lookup returns CDR1 MNHEY and CDR2 SVGEGT. The CDR3 is 11 amino acids. CDR3 amino acids: CASSAGREQFF. The CDR3 nucleotides read TGTGCCAGCAGTGCCGGGAGAGAGCAGTTCTTC.

With respect to this clonotype: The junction departs from germline at one end; a sequencing error may be responsible. This chain joins TRBV15 and TRBJ2-3; 7 nucleotides agree with TRBD2. Germline V gene data show CDR1 as LNHNV and CDR2 as YYDKDF (reference sequence). The CDR3 loop spans 17 amino acids. DNA of the CDR3: TGTGCCACCAGCAGAGATGTGGGCGCTAGCGGCACAGGTACGCAGTATTTT. Translating it yields CATSRDVGASGTGTQYF.

This clonotype came up many times. The V call is TRBV3-1, the J call TRBJ2-7; D is unclear. In germline, CDR1 is LGHDT, CDR2 YNNKEL (reference sequence). V lost 2 bases, J lost 3 bases, and 2 bases lay in between. This CDR3 has 11 residues. CDR3 protein: CASSQNYEQYF. For the CDR3, the DNA is TGTGCCAGCAGCCAAAACTACGAGCAGTACTTC.

This clonotype was counted at least ten times. CDR3 region: CASHLAQSTDTQYF. DNA for the CDR3: TGTGCCAGCCACCTAGCACAAAGCACAGATACGCAGTATTTT. The chain recombines TRBV2 with TRBJ2-3; D is perhaps TRBD2 (5 bases). This CDR3 region has 14 residues. Germline V gives CDR1 SNHLY, CDR2 FYNNEI. Trimming took off 8 bases at V and 0 bases at J, with 12 bases between the two ends.

This clonotype was recorded many times. The chain uses TRBV28 and TRBJ1-6; D is unresolved. Germline CDR1 and CDR2: MDHEN and SYDVKM. Trimming removed 2 bases at V and 7 bases at J, with 18 bases between. The CDR3 sequence is 17 residues long. DNA for the CDR3: TGTGCCAGCAGTTTAAGACCCTCAGGACCGAAGAATTCACCCCTCCACTTT. Its protein product is CASSLRPSGPKNSPLHF.

This clonotype was picked up many times. V and J are TRBV7-9 and TRBJ1-1; D gene unclear. The V gene's germline CDR1 is SEHNR and CDR2 FQNEAQ (reference sequence). Trimming left V 1 base short and J 5 bases short, with 8 bases between. The CDR3 has 13 residues. In DNA form, the CDR3 reads TGTGCCAGCAGCTTAGATGGGGTTACTGAAGCTTTCTTT. Its translation: CASSLDGVTEAFF.

As to this clonotype: Just one base apart from a much larger clone, this may be a read error. J is TRBJ2-1 and V is TRBV20-1; 9 bases agree with TRBD2. V shed 4 bases, J shed 7 bases, and the junction held 2 bases outside the gene matches. Per germline, CDR1 DFQATT and CDR2 SNEGSKA (reference sequence). The CDR3 is made up of 12 amino acids. CDR3 nucleotides: TGCAGTGCTACTAGCGGGAAAAATGAGCAGTTCTTC. Translating gives CSATSGKNEQFF.

The table lists this clonotype with a few counts. The rearrangement uses TRBV28 and TRBJ2-1; 10 bases agree with TRBD2. This CDR3 region has 18 residues. The V segment lost 4 bases and the J segment 4 bases; nucleotides outside the gene matches: 13. CDR1 is MDHEN, CDR2 SYDVKM, per germline. This chain's CDR3 is CASSSILKAGGKYNEQFF. DNA for the CDR3: TGTGCCAGCAGTTCCATCCTTAAAGCGGGGGGGAAGTACAATGAGCAGTTCTTC.

This clonotype was counted ten times or more. The genes are TRBV12-3 or TRBV12-4 and TRBJ2-7; TRBD2 agrees at 7 bases. Germline trimming cut 3 bases from V and 6 bases from J; bases unmatched to any gene: 8. CDR3 length: 14 amino acids. Here the CDR3 DNA reads TGTGCCAGCAGTTTCGGACTAGAACATCGCGAGCAGTACTTC. This codes for CASSFGLEHREQYF.

This clonotype occurred many times. The chain is built from TRBV27 and TRBJ1-5; D may be TRBD1 (6 bases). There are 12 residues in the CDR3. V was clipped by 5 bases and J by 7 bases, with 9 bases between them. The germline gives CDR1 MNHEY, CDR2 SMNVEV (reference sequence). Here the CDR3 reads CASSKTGQPQHF. The CDR3 nucleotides read TGTGCCAGCAGTAAAACAGGGCAGCCCCAGCATTTT.

With regard to this clonotype: With a much larger clone just one base away, this may be a read error. The chain carries TRBV20-1 and TRBJ2-3; D possibly corresponds to TRBD2 (6 bases). Germline V CDR1 and CDR2: DFQATT, SNEGSKA (reference sequence). The CDR3 has 16 amino acids. Trimming cost V 0 bases and J 1 base, with 14 bases left between them. This CDR3 is CSARDGDGRGTDTQYF. The CDR3, as DNA: TGCAGTGCTAGAGATGGGGACGGGAGAGGCACAGATACGCAGTATTTT.

This clonotype has more than one count but fewer than ten. This chain connects TRBV19 to TRBJ2-1; D gene ambiguous. CDR3 size: 13 residues. CDR1 and CDR2 from the germline V gene are LNHDA and SQIVND (reference sequence). The ends were cut back, 1 base at V and 8 bases at J, with 9 bases in the middle. The CDR3 DNA reads TGTGCCAGTAGTATAGTTTGGGCCGATGAGCAGTTCTTC. Residues: CASSIVWADEQFF.

At least ten counts were recorded for this clonotype. V and J are TRBV28 and TRBJ2-7, with 7 positions matching TRBD2. Germline-derived CDR1 and CDR2 are MDHEN and SYDVKM. The junction had 7 bases not matched to a gene; V was cut back by 3 bases and J by 2 bases. This CDR3 has 15 amino acids. CDR3 region: CASSLGTSVAYEQYF. CDR3 DNA: TGTGCCAGCAGTTTGGGAACTAGCGTAGCCTACGAGCAGTACTTC. Full variable domain (missing parts from reference TRBV28 and TRBJ2-7): DVKVTQSSRYLVKRTGEKVFLECVQDMDHENMFWYRQDPGLGLRLIYFSYDVKMKEKGDIPEGYSVSREKKERFSLILESASTNQTSMYLCASSLGTSVAYEQYFGPGTRLTVT.

The chain uses TRBV28 and TRBJ2-3, with D maybe TRBD1 (6 bases). The V and J ends lost 3 bases and 2 bases respectively, with 12 bases between them. This CDR3 contains 15 residues. Germline CDR1 and CDR2: MDHEN and SYDVKM. The CDR3 sequence: CASSLGAQVTDTQYF. CDR3 coding DNA: TGTGCCAGCAGTTTGGGGGCGCAAGTCACAGATACGCAGTATTTT.

This clonotype was recorded at least ten times. The chain couples TRBV20-1 to TRBJ1-4; D unresolved. Trimming removed 6 bases from V and 8 bases from J, with 13 bases in between. CDR3 length equals 12 residues. Germline V gives CDR1 DFQATT, CDR2 SNEGSKA (reference sequence). In DNA form, the CDR3 reads TGCAGTGCAAAGGGCTCTGTAGAAAAACTGTTTTTT. The encoded protein is CSAKGSVEKLFF.

This rearrangement joins TRBV28 to TRBJ2-7; D may be TRBD2 (5 bases). This CDR3 has 12 amino acids. Germline V gene data show CDR1 as MDHEN and CDR2 as SYDVKM. Trimming removed 4 bases from V and 12 bases from J, with 16 bases in between. The CDR3 region is CASSSLLREWYF. CDR3 DNA sequence: TGTGCCAGCAGTTCCCTTTTAAGGGAGTGGTACTTC.

This clonotype was recorded only once. This clone may be a read error of a much larger clone one base away. Since no conserved phenylalanine or tryptophan closes the CDR3, a read error is the likely cause. The rearrangement joins TRBV19 to TRBJ1-5, with D tentatively TRBD1 (6 bases). The length of the CDR3 is 14 residues. From germline, CDR1 is LNHDA and CDR2 SQIVND (reference sequence). Trimming removed 6 bases from V and 4 bases from J, with 13 bases in between. CDR3 coding DNA: TGTGCCAGTAGGGGGGGGCCTCCTAATCAGCCCCAGCATTGT. Encoded protein: CASRGGPPNQPQHC.

This clonotype was observed many times. V is TRBV6-1 and J is TRBJ2-1, with D uncertain. This CDR3 contains 14 residues. V dropped 7 bases and J dropped 0 bases, with 10 bases sitting between them. The germline CDR1 and CDR2 sequences are MNHNS and SASEGT. Written as DNA, the CDR3 is TGTGCCAGCACTTATTTCCGCTCCTACAATGAGCAGTTCTTC. Its protein is CASTYFRSYNEQFF.